This is a list of T cell receptor beta chains from one sample in a study of control samples from healthy donors and cancer patients. Here immunoSEQ multiplex PCR was the method, and the copy in TCRdb shows in-frame clones only, minus some. Of 130,000 or so clones listed, under 95% were seen once; the top ten hold approximately 7.2%. What was sequenced was blood. Every receptor here comes from a man younger than 35 in good health. Both conserved end residues are part of each CDR3. Each record gives: clone size, V gene, D gene, J gene, CDR3 DNA, CDR3 protein. A D gene is named only where the DNA matches it firmly. Size values are once, few and many counts, or a class for expanded clones, and some rows have none.

clone size: .; V gene: TRBV27; D gene: TRBD2; J gene: TRBJ2-1; CDR3 DNA: TGTGCCAGCAACGTACTAGCGGGGGGATGGAATGAGCAGTTCTTC; CDR3 protein: CASNVLAGGWNEQFF
clone size: .; V gene: TRBV4-2; D gene: TRBD2; J gene: TRBJ2-3; CDR3 DNA: TGTGCCAGCACCCTGGGACTAGCGGGGACCATGGATACGCAGTATTTT; CDR3 protein: CASTLGLAGTMDTQYF
clone size: once; V gene: TRBV6-5; D gene: .; J gene: TRBJ1-6; CDR3 DNA: TGTGCCAGCAGAGCCGGACCTTCGCATTCACCCCTCCACTTT; CDR3 protein: CASRAGPSHSPLHF
clone size: .; V gene: TRBV20-1; D gene: .; J gene: TRBJ2-7; CDR3 DNA: TGCAGTGCTAGTCTTAGGGGGGGCTACGAGCAGTACTTC; CDR3 protein: CSASLRGGYEQYF
clone size: .; V gene: TRBV7-2; D gene: .; J gene: TRBJ2-3; CDR3 DNA: TGTGCCAGCAGCACAGGGGGCGGGGGGCGCACAGATACGCAGTATTTT; CDR3 protein: CASSTGGGGRTDTQYF
clone size: .; V gene: TRBV12-2; D gene: .; J gene: TRBJ1-1; CDR3 DNA: TGTGCAAGTCGCTTAGTCAGTCTTCTAGGAGGAAGGACTGAAGCTTTCTTT; CDR3 protein: CASRLVSLLGGRTEAFF
clone size: .; V gene: TRBV4-3; D gene: .; J gene: TRBJ2-7; CDR3 DNA: TGCGCCAGCAGCCAGGTCAATAGAGGGAACTACGAGCAGTACTTC; CDR3 protein: CASSQVNRGNYEQYF
clone size: .; V gene: TRBV4-1; D gene: .; J gene: TRBJ2-7; CDR3 DNA: TGCGCCAGCAGCCAAGTCGGACAGTCCCTCTACGAGCAGTACTTC; CDR3 protein: CASSQVGQSLYEQYF
clone size: .; V gene: TRBV18; D gene: .; J gene: TRBJ1-1; CDR3 DNA: TGTGCCAGCTCTTCCGAACTGAACACTGAAGCTTTCTTT; CDR3 protein: CASSSELNTEAFF
clone size: .; V gene: TRBV7-2; D gene: .; J gene: TRBJ1-2; CDR3 DNA: TGTGCCAGCAGCTTAAACAGGGAAGGCCCTCCCTATGGCTACACCTTC; CDR3 protein: CASSLNREGPPYGYTF
clone size: few; V gene: TRBV19; D gene: .; J gene: TRBJ1-2; CDR3 DNA: TGTGCCAGTAGTGAACAGGGTAGTCATGGCTACACCTTC; CDR3 protein: CASSEQGSHGYTF
clone size: .; V gene: TRBV6-2/TRBV6-3; D gene: .; J gene: TRBJ2-3; CDR3 DNA: TGTGCCAGCAGTCCCCTTCGCACAGATACGCAGTATTTT; CDR3 protein: CASSPLRTDTQYF
clone size: .; V gene: TRBV24-1; D gene: .; J gene: TRBJ2-1; CDR3 DNA: TGTGCCACCAGTGAACCCGGGAACAATGAGCAGTTCTTC; CDR3 protein: CATSEPGNNEQFF
clone size: few; V gene: TRBV12-5; D gene: .; J gene: TRBJ2-7; CDR3 DNA: TGTGCTAGTGAGGACACGATATCCTACGAGCAGTACTTC; CDR3 protein: CASEDTISYEQYF
clone size: few; V gene: TRBV19; D gene: .; J gene: TRBJ2-3; CDR3 DNA: TGTGCCAGCAATACCGGGGCAACAGATACGCAGTATTTT; CDR3 protein: CASNTGATDTQYF
clone size: .; V gene: TRBV11-3; D gene: .; J gene: TRBJ1-1; CDR3 DNA: TGTGCCAGCAGCTTAGCCCCAAACACTGAAGCTTTCTTT; CDR3 protein: CASSLAPNTEAFF
clone size: .; V gene: TRBV13; D gene: .; J gene: TRBJ2-3; CDR3 DNA: TGTGCCAGCAGCTTAGGTACGCCAGATACGCAGTATTTT; CDR3 protein: CASSLGTPDTQYF
clone size: .; V gene: TRBV6-5; D gene: .; J gene: TRBJ2-7; CDR3 DNA: TGTGCCAGCAGTTATTTGCAGGGTCGGCGAGAGCAGTACTTC; CDR3 protein: CASSYLQGRREQYF
clone size: .; V gene: TRBV15; D gene: .; J gene: TRBJ1-1; CDR3 DNA: TGTGCCACCAGCAGTATGAAACAGTTTGCCCCTGAAGCTTTCTTT; CDR3 protein: CATSSMKQFAPEAFF
clone size: .; V gene: TRBV5-5; D gene: TRBD1; J gene: TRBJ1-2; CDR3 DNA: TGTGCCAGCAGCTCGCCGGGACAGGACTACTATGGCTACACCTTC; CDR3 protein: CASSSPGQDYYGYTF
clone size: .; V gene: TRBV7-2; D gene: .; J gene: TRBJ2-4; CDR3 DNA: TGTGCCAGCAGCGTTAAGGGGGAAATCAACATTCAGTACTTC; CDR3 protein: CASSVKGEINIQYF
clone size: .; V gene: TRBV11-2; D gene: .; J gene: TRBJ1-1; CDR3 DNA: TGTGCCAGCAGCTTAAATCGGGGGACTGAAGCTTTCTTT; CDR3 protein: CASSLNRGTEAFF
clone size: .; V gene: TRBV11-2; D gene: .; J gene: TRBJ1-2; CDR3 DNA: TGTGCCAGCAGCTTCAGGGGTTCGTACTATGGCTACACCTTC; CDR3 protein: CASSFRGSYYGYTF